One TCR beta chain is described in this entry. What it binds is unknown. The data are from a study of graft-versus-host responses after intestinal transplantation. Overall study context: Grafts were multivisceral, liver-intestinal, or isolated intestinal. Every recipient underwent anti-thymocyte globulin induction, then tacrolimus and steroids for two to four years.

TCRdb's table, derived via immunoSEQ multiplex PCR, lists solely in-frame clones and lacks some. The sample contains approximately 18,000 clones, 85% to 95% of which appear only once. Broader study findings: Early HvG declines after transplant were associated with peak circulating GvH clone levels. Recipient-marrow GvH clones were detected, some having first appeared in ileum or blood.

CDR1 is SGHVS, CDR2 FQNEAQ, per germline. V lost 5 bases, J lost 1 base, and 11 bases lay in between. The CDR3 consists of 14 residues. The chain recombines TRBV7-8 with TRBJ2-5; the D is unclear. The source is a human patient who received an intestinal transplant, so some T cells may come from the graft donor. The sample was PBMCs, taken 23 days after intestinal transplant. CDR3: CASSPLITQETQYF. DNA of the CDR3: TGTGCCAGCAGCCCGCTGATTACCCAAGAGACCCAGTACTTC.